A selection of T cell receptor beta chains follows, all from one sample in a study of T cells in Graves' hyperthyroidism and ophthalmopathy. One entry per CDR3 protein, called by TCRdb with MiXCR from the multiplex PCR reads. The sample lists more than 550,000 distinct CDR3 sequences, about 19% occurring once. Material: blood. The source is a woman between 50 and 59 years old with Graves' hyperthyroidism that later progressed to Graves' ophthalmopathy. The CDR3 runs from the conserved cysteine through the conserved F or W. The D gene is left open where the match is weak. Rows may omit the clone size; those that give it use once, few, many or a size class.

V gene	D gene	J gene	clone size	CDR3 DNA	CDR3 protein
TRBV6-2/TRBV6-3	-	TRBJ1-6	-	TGTGCCAGCAGGTTTTCGGGGGGCGAAGGAAATAATTCACCCCTCCACTTT	CASRFSGGEGNNSPLHF
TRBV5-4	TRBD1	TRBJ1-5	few	TGTGCCAGCAGTACAGGGGCCTATCAGCCCCAGCATTTT	CASSTGAYQPQHF
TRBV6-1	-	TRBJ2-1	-	TGTGCCAGCAGCGAAAGTGGGAAGGTCAATGAGCAGTTCTTC	CASSESGKVNEQFF
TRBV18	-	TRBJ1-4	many	TGTGCCAGCTCACTCCTCGGCCGTGAAAAACTGTTTTTT	CASSLLGREKLFF
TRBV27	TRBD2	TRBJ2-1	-	TGTGCCAGCAGTTTCGGGACTAGCGCCGACAATGAGGAGTTCTTC	CASSFGTSADNEEFF
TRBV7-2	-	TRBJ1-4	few	TGTGCCAGCAGCTTATCGCCAACTAATGAAAAACTGTTTTTT	CASSLSPTNEKLFF
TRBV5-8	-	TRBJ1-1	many	TGTGCCAGCAGTTCGGGACCTGTGAACACTGAAGCTTTCTTT	CASSSGPVNTEAFF
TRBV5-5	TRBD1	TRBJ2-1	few	TGTGCCAGCAGCTGGGTGGACAGGGGCTCCTACAATGAGCAGTTCTTC	CASSWVDRGSYNEQFF
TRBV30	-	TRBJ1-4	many	TGTGCCTGGAGTTTCTGGCCAGGGGAATCGACTAATGAAAAACTGTTTTTT	CAWSFWPGESTNEKLFF
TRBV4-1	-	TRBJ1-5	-	TGCGCCAGCAGCCACGAGGGGCAGGGTTTCAATCAGCCCCAGCATTTT	CASSHEGQGFNQPQHF
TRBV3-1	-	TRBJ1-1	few	TGTGCCAGCAGCCAAGAGTTATTAAGGGGGGCGGAAGCTTTCTTT	CASSQELLRGAEAFF
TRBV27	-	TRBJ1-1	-	TGTGCCAGCAGTTTATTGGGACACCTGAACACTGAAGCTTTCTTT	CASSLLGHLNTEAFF
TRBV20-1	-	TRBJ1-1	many	TGCAGTGCTAGCAGGGGGAACACTGAAGCTTTCTTT	CSASRGNTEAFF
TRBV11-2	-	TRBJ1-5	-	TGTGCCAGCAGCCGGATGGGGCAGCCCCAGCATTTT	CASSRMGQPQHF
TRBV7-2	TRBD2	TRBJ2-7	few	TGTGCCAGCAGCTTAAGGCTAGCGGGGGGCGAGCAGTACTTC	CASSLRLAGGEQYF
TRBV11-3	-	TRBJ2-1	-	TGTGCCAGCAGCTACAGGTCCCGTGAGCAGTTCTTC	CASSYRSREQFF
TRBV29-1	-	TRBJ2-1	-	TGCAGCGCACAAGACAATTCTGAGCAGTTCTTC	CSAQDNSEQFF
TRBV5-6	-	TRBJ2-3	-	TGTGCCAGCAGGTTCTCGCCCGGGCCCGGGGGAGATACGCAGTATTTT	CASRFSPGPGGDTQYF
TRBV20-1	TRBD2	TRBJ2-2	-	TGCAGTGCTAGAGATAGTAGCGGGGGGGCCTCAGCCGGGGAGCTGTTTTTT	CSARDSSGGASAGELFF
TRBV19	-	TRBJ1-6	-	TGTGCCAGTAGTCCACTCCAGGACTCACCCCTCCACTTT	CASSPLQDSPLHF
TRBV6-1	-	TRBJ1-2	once	TGTGCCAGCAGTGAATGGCCACATGGCTACACCTTC	CASSEWPHGYTF
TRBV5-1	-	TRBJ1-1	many	TGCGCCAGCAGCTTGGTTTCGGCGAACACTGAAGCTTTCTTT	CASSLVSANTEAFF
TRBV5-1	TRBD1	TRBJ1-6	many	TGCGCCAGCAGCTCTTCGTGGACAGGGAATGCTAATTCACCCCTCCACTTT	CASSSSWTGNANSPLHF
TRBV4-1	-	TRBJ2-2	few	TGCGCCAGCAGCCAAACCGGGACTCAAACGAACACCGGGGAGCTGTTTTTT	CASSQTGTQTNTGELFF
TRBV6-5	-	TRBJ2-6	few	TGTGCCAGCAGTTATATCCGCTCTGGGGCCAACGTCCTGACTTTC	CASSYIRSGANVLTF
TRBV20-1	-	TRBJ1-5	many	TGCAGTGCGAGGACCCCACAGCCATATAGCAATCAGCCCCAGCATTTT	CSARTPQPYSNQPQHF
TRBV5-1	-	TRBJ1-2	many	TGCGCCAGCAGCTTGGATTACGGCACCGCCTATGGCTACACCTTC	CASSLDYGTAYGYTF
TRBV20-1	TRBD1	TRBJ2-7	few	TGCAGTGCTAGAGATTTGCCCAGGGGGATTTCCTACGAGCAGTACTTC	CSARDLPRGISYEQYF
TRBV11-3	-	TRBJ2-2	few	TGTGCCAGCAGAGGACACGTCGGGGAGCTGTTTTTT	CASRGHVGELFF
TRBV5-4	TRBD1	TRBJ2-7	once	TGTGCCAGCAGCGAACCGGGACAGTCTTTCGAGCAGTACTTC	CASSEPGQSFEQYF
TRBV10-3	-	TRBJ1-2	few	TGTGCCATCAGTGAGTCAACGGGACGCATGTATGGCTACACCTTC	CAISESTGRMYGYTF
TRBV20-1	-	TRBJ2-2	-	TGCAGTGCTAGTGGGGGCAGGGGAGACACCGGGAAGCTGTTTTTT	CSASGGRGDTGKLFF
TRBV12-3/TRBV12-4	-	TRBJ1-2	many	TGTGCCAGCAGCCACGGGACTAACTATGGCTACACCTTC	CASSHGTNYGYTF
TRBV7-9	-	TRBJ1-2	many	TGTGCCAGCAGCTTCCTTGACAGGACTGGCTACACCTTC	CASSFLDRTGYTF
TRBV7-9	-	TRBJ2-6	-	TGTGCCAGCAGCTTAGCCAGGGGTGCTGGGGCCAACGTCCTGACTTTC	CASSLARGAGANVLTF
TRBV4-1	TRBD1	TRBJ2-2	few	TGCGCCAGCAGAGACCGACAGGGGAACACCGGGGAGCTGTTTTTT	CASRDRQGNTGELFF
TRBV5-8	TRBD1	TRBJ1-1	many	TGTGCCAGCAGCTTTACCGGGACAGGGGAGCCGAACACTGAAGCTTTCTTT	CASSFTGTGEPNTEAFF
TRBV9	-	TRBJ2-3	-	TGTGCCAGCAGCGTAGGAGGACAACCCACAGATACGCAGTATTTT	CASSVGGQPTDTQYF
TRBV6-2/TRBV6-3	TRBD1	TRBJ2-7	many	TGTGCCAGCAGTTACCCCACAGTAGGGACAGGAGAATCCCCCTACGAGCAGTACTTC	CASSYPTVGTGESPYEQYF
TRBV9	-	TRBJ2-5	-	TGTGCCAGCAGCGTAGAGGGGAAAGTGGAGACCCAGTACTTC	CASSVEGKVETQYF
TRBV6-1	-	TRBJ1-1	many	TGTGCCAGCAGCCCAGTACCACAGGGATACACTGAAGCTTTCTTT	CASSPVPQGYTEAFF
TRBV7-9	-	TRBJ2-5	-	TGTGCCAGCAGCACCCTCCCCGGGGCCCCCCAAGAGACCCAGTACTTC	CASSTLPGAPQETQYF
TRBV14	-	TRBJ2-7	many	TGTGCCAGCAGCTTCGGGGCGGGATCCTACGAGCAGTACTTC	CASSFGAGSYEQYF
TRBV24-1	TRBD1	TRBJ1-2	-	TGTGCCACCAGTGATCCGGACAGGGGGTATGGCTACACCTTC	CATSDPDRGYGYTF
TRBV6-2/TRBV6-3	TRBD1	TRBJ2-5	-	TGTGCCAGCAGTTACGCCCCGGGACAGGGGGCGAATCCGTACCAAGAGACCCAGTACTTC	CASSYAPGQGANPYQETQYF
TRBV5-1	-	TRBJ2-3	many	TGCGCCAGCACCCTTGGTAAGGGATTTCCGCAGTATTTT	CASTLGKGFPQYF
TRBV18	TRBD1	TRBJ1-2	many	TGTGCCAGCTCCTCAGGACAGGGAATCTATGGCTACACCTTC	CASSSGQGIYGYTF
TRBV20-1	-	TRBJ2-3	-	TGCAGTGCCGGGGTGGCTGGCACAGATACGCAGTATTTT	CSAGVAGTDTQYF
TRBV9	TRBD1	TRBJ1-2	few	TGTGCCAGCAGCCCCGGAGGGATGGACAGGGTCTATGGCTACACCTTC	CASSPGGMDRVYGYTF
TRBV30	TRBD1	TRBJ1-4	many	TGTGCCTGGGGGGGACAGGGACGTAATGAAAAACTGTTTTTT	CAWGGQGRNEKLFF
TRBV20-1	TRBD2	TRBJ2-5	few	TGCAGTGCTGAGGGACTAGCGGGGGCCGCTAGGAAGACCCAGTACTTC	CSAEGLAGAARKTQYF
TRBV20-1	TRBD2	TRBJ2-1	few	TGCAGTGCTCCGACTAGCGGGGCCTCCTACAATGAGCAGTTCTTC	CSAPTSGASYNEQFF
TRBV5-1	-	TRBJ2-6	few	TGCGCCAGCAAGTCCAACTTTGGAGCCAACGTCCTGACTTTC	CASKSNFGANVLTF